The clone carrying this TCR beta chain was seen many times. CDR3 size: 13 residues. After removal of 7 bases from V and 3 bases from J, the junction contained 4 bases not matched to a gene. Germline CDR1 reads SGDLS; CDR2 reads YYNGEE. MiXCR was run by TCRdb on the 5' RACE reads, yielding one entry per CDR3 protein. Of 350,000 to 400,000 distinct CDR3 sequences listed, under 15% are singletons. The data stem from a study of T-cell memory formation after mild COVID-19. The V gene is TRBV9, the J gene TRBJ2-3; the match to TRBD2 covers 8 bases. Sequences were obtained from PBMCs or a T cell subset sorted from them (not recorded which). The TCR comes from a man between 18 and 35 years old who had mild COVID-19 (a few samples of this study predate the infection). Cell type and time point are not known. CDR3 DNA sequence: TGTGCCAGCTGCCGGGGGGGTACAGATACGCAGTATTTT. Residues: CASCRGGTDTQYF. The full variable domain, in which reference TRBV9 and TRBJ2-3 provide the parts outside the CDR3, is DSGVTQTPKHLITATGQRVTLRCSPRSGDLSVYWYQQSLDQGLQFLIQYYNGEERAKGNILERFSAQQFPDLHSELNLSSLELGDSALYFCASCRGGTDTQYFGPGTRLTVL.